Following are 9 T cell receptor beta chains from one sample sequenced in a study of T cells in Graves' hyperthyroidism and ophthalmopathy (dated 2019 in TCRdb). The library was generated by multiplex PCR. Instrument used: Illumina HiSeq 2000. The TCR beta CDR3 regions were amplified from RNA transcripts. The first round of RT-PCR for the TCR CDR3 was performed with the HTBI primer set and the Qiagen OneStep RT-PCR kit. Clones were called with MiXCR by TCRdb after fastp trimmed the public reads at Q25, and only in-frame beta chains were retained. Identical CDR3 proteins give one entry, which carries the most common genes and DNA. This sample comprises about 610,000 distinct CDR3 sequences, approximately 44% of them detected only once. Around 8% of the sample lies in the top ten. The sequencing input was peripheral blood or thyroid tissue (not recorded which). Every receptor here comes from a woman aged 18-29 years with Graves' hyperthyroidism.

Only one count was recorded for this clonotype. The J gene is TRBJ2-2, the V gene TRBV29-1; D is possibly TRBD1 (5 bases). From germline, CDR1 is SQVTM and CDR2 ANQGSEA. V lost 1 base and J lost 7, with 7 bases in between. This CDR3 is 12 amino acids long. CDR3 DNA sequence: TGCAGCGTTGAAGGGACATTCGGGGAGCTGTTTTTT. Encoded protein: CSVEGTFGELFF.

There are many counts of this clonotype. The rearrangement joins TRBV20-1 to TRBJ1-4; D possibly corresponds to TRBD1 (5 bases). Per the germline V gene, CDR1 is DFQATT and CDR2 is SNEGSKA (reference sequence). Trimming cost V 2 bases and J 10 bases, with 14 bases left between them. This CDR3 contains 13 residues. DNA of the CDR3: TGCAGTGCTAGAAATGAAGGGGTTGGAAAACTGTTTTTT. Protein sequence: CSARNEGVGKLFF.

Here the CDR3 reads CSARKLGSSYGYTF. The CDR3 DNA reads TGCAGTGCTAGAAAACTGGGGTCTAGCTATGGCTACACCTTC. The gene calls are TRBV20-1 and TRBJ1-2; D is ambiguous. Germline V CDR1 and CDR2: DFQATT, SNEGSKA (reference sequence). CDR3 size: 14 residues. V shed 2 bases and J shed 4 bases, with 14 bases lying between them.

The gene calls are TRBV29-1 and TRBJ1-2; D not certain. V was cut by 8 bases and J by 3 bases, with 13 bases left in between. The CDR3 spans 12 residues. Germline V gives CDR1 SQVTM, CDR2 ANQGSEA. CDR3 DNA sequence: TGCAGCTTGGGTGTACGGTACTATGGCTACACCTTC. Encoded protein: CSLGVRYYGYTF.

This clonotype was seen many times. This sequence joins TRBV5-1 and TRBJ2-7; 10 nucleotides match TRBD2. This CDR3 is built from 15 residues. Losses at the gene ends were 3 bases for V and 0 bases for J; bases not matched to a gene: 3. Germline lookup yields CDR1 SGHRS and CDR2 YFSETQ. Here the CDR3 DNA reads TGCGCCAGCAGCTCTAGCGGGAGATTCTCCTACGAGCAGTACTTC. It yields the protein CASSSSGRFSYEQYF.

This clonotype was detected many times. CDR3 coding DNA: TGTGCCACCAGTGATTTCACGGTCTGGCATTTT. It specifies CATSDFTVWHF. This chain links TRBV24-1 with TRBJ1-5; no clear D. The CDR3 totals 11 residues. Trimming stripped 1 base from V and 15 bases from J, with 9 bases between. The V gene's germline CDR1 is KGHDR and CDR2 SFDVKD.

This clonotype was observed at least ten times. This chain joins TRBV2 and TRBJ2-5; the D is unclear. Between the trimmed V and J ends, which lost 6 bases and 5 bases, there was a span of 10 bases. The V gene's germline CDR1 is SNHLY and CDR2 FYNNEI. The CDR3 runs to 12 residues. CDR3 in DNA: TGTGCCAGCAGCGGAGTTTGGGAGACCCAGTACTTC. This sequence encodes CASSGVWETQYF.

The chain is built from TRBV7-2 and TRBJ1-4; D not certain. The CDR3 loop spans 17 amino acids. Germline-derived CDR1 and CDR2 are SGHTA and FQGNSA. V lost 10 bases and J lost 5, with 26 bases in between. In nucleotides, the CDR3 is TGTGCCACCGCGGCTAGCGGGAGGGTATCCTACAATGAAAAACTGTTTTTT. Its protein is CATAASGRVSYNEKLFF.

The chain carries TRBV4-1 and TRBJ1-2; 8 bases are a match to TRBD1. CDR3 size: 19 residues. V lost 1 base, J lost 4 bases, and 17 bases stayed unmatched. Germline V gene lookup returns CDR1 MGHRA and CDR2 YSYEKL. The CDR3 bases are TGCGCCAGCAGCCAAGTGGGGCAGCTCAGGGGGCGGCCGGTCTATGGCTACACCTTC. It encodes CASSQVGQLRGRPVYGYTF.